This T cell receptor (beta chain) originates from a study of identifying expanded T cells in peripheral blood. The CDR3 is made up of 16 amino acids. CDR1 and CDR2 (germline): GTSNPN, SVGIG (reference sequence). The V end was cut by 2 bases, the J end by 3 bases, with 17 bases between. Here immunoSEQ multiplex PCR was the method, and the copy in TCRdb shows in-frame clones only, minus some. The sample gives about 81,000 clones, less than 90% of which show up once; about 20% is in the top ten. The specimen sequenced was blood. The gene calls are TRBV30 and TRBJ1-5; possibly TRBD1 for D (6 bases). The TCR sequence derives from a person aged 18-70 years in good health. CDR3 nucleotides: TGTGCCTGGAGTACCGCCCAAGGGGGGTCCAATCAGCCCCAGCATTTT. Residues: CAWSTAQGGSNQPQHF. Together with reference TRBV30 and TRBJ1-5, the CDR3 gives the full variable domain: SQTIHQWPATLVQPVGSPLSLECTVEGTSNPNLYWYRQAAGRGLQLLFYSVGIGQISSEVPQNLSASRPQDRQFILSSKKLLLSDSGFYLCAWSTAQGGSNQPQHFGDGTRLSIL.